The source of this T cell receptor (beta chain) is a study of tissue T cells after allogeneic stem cell transplantation. Libraries were prepared by immunoSEQ multiplex PCR; TCRdb keeps only in-frame clonotypes and omits some of them. Seen here are 25,000 to 35,000 clones, over 75% observed once, and the top ten hold about 3.7%. This CDR3 contains 12 residues. Germline V gene sequence: CDR1 MNHEY, CDR2 SVGEGT. V dropped 6 bases and J dropped 5; count of bases not matched to a gene: 2. V is TRBV6-2 or TRBV6-3 and J is TRBJ1-1; 8 bases align to TRBD1. The material was blood, obtained before transplantation. The TCR was taken from a woman between 18 and 55 years old who later had graft-versus-host disease after an allogeneic stem cell transplant. As DNA, the CDR3 is TGTGCCAGCAGCAGGGGGCGTACTGAAGCTTTCTTT. This encodes CASSRGRTEAFF.